This passage covers 3 T cell receptor beta chains from one sample sequenced in a study of blood T cell repertoires in COVID-19. The method was immunoSEQ multiplex PCR; TCRdb's version includes in-frame clones alone and lacks a portion of them. The sample contains around 200,000 clones, over 75% of which appear only once. The sample consisted of peripheral blood. Receptor source: a human donor with active or convalescent COVID-19. The donor label of this sample is uncertain.

The CDR3 sequence is CASSLTGTELGGNTIYF. The CDR3 coding sequence is TGCGCCAGCAGCTTGACAGGAACGGAGCTTGGTGGAAACACCATATATTTT. This sequence joins TRBV5-1 and TRBJ1-3, with D perhaps TRBD1 (5 bases). The germline gives CDR1 SGHRS, CDR2 YFSETQ. The CDR3 contains 17 residues. Trimming removed 1 base from V and 3 bases from J, with 17 bases in between.

The CDR3 sequence is CASFDWGGETQYF. CDR3 coding DNA: TGTGCCAGCTTCGACTGGGGGGGGGAGACCCAGTACTTC. V gene TRBV6-5 combines with J gene TRBJ2-5; 7 bases fit TRBD2. Germline assignment: CDR1 MNHEY and CDR2 SVGAGI. The V segment lost 8 bases and the J segment 5 bases; nucleotides outside the gene matches: 8. The CDR3 sequence is 13 residues long.

The gene calls are TRBV5-1 and TRBJ2-1; 9 bases map to TRBD2. Germline V gene sequence: CDR1 SGHRS, CDR2 YFSETQ. Germline trimming cut 4 bases from V and 7 bases from J; bases unmatched to any gene: 12. The CDR3 covers 16 residues. As DNA, the CDR3 is TGCGCCAGCAGCCTGACTAGCGGCTCAGAGGATAATGAGCAGTTCTTC. Translated: CASSLTSGSEDNEQFF. Based on the CDR3 plus reference TRBV5-1 and TRBJ2-1, the full variable domain is KAGVTQTPRYLIKTRGQQVTLSCSPISGHRSVSWYQQTPGQGLQFLFEYFSETQRNKGNFPGRFSGRQFSNSRSEMNVSTLELGDSALYLCASSLTSGSEDNEQFFGPGTRLTVL.